One TCR beta chain is described in this entry. Ten or more counts support this clonotype. No antigen is known for it. Per-base quality was not reported, and no clone a single base away is much larger than it. The sample belongs to a study of identical twins (dated by TCRdb to about 2016). Concerning the study at large: To test whether fetal clonotypes persist, this study deep-sequenced TCR alpha and beta repertoires from monozygotic twins, from unrelated adults of various ages, and from cord blood. To rule out contamination, the twin experiments were replicated at different times with different library preparation protocols.

All donors were healthy Caucasians. Results and caveats for the whole study, not just this receptor: Because the same donors could not be followed over many years, conclusions were based on cross-sectional statistical analysis. Compared with coincidental sharing between unrelated individuals, out-of-frame TCR alpha sequences shared between twins had an excess of sequences with low generation probability. Invariant T cells such as MAIT and iNKT could partly confound zero-insertion analyses, though diverse VJ usage argued against this for most clonotypes. Abundant cord blood beta clonotypes carried fewer insertions; young adult naive repertoires showed a weaker similar trend, while memory repertoires showed none. Excess twin sharing in beta out-of-frame sequences was weaker because fewer shared sequences lowered the signal-to-noise ratio. In monozygotic twins, out-of-frame TCR alpha sharing was systematically underestimated by recombination models, although the models agreed with sharing between unrelated individuals.

Library preparation was by 5' RACE. TCRdb lists the instrument as Illumina HiSeq 2000. A universal primer binding site was added through template switching, and the final cDNA carried a unique molecular identifier so that TCR cDNA molecules could be counted accurately. Specific primers in the conserved constant-segment region were used to synthesize first-strand cDNA for TCR alpha and beta chains. To control for contamination, each cDNA library was double barcoded with a SMART-Mk sample barcode plus Illumina barcodes. TruSeq adapter sequences and Illumina sample barcodes were added in two successive PCR steps. Sequencing of the TCR alpha and beta cDNA libraries was done on the Illumina HiSeq platform using custom primers. The authors' pipeline ran thus. Raw reads were processed with MiGEC to extract unique molecular identifiers, and MiXCR was used to determine CDR3 positions. For each individual, recombination models were inferred using an EM algorithm with the repgenHMM and IGoR tools. The tcR package in R was used for shared clonotype analysis, with sharing normalized by the product of cloneset sizes. To study raw recombination without the effects of thymic and clonal selection, out-of-frame nonproductive sequences were analyzed. Clones were called with MiXCR by TCRdb after fastp trimmed the public reads at Q25, and only in-frame beta chains were retained. Here each entry gathers all rows of one CDR3 protein and keeps the most common genes and DNA. Clone size and V and J calls follow TCRdb, not the original study. Here the sample has 1.5 million to 2 million distinct CDR3 sequences; roughly 35% occur a single time. Around 0.3% of the sample lies in the top ten.

The CDR3 numbers 13 residues from cysteine through phenylalanine. The DNA shown is the 39-base CDR3, in frame from base 1. The germline V gene (reference sequence) sets CDR1 to LGHDT and CDR2 to YNNKEL. V sheds 0 bases and J sheds 4 bases, leaving 6 bases between their ends. The chain is assembled from TRBV3-1 and TRBJ2-5, with the D gene not confidently named. The TCR was taken from a newborn girl in good health. Sequencing input: cord blood. The CDR3 reads as follows: CASSQDGGETQYF. At the DNA level, the sequence is TGTGCCAGCAGCCAAGATGGTGGAGAGACCCAGTACTTC.